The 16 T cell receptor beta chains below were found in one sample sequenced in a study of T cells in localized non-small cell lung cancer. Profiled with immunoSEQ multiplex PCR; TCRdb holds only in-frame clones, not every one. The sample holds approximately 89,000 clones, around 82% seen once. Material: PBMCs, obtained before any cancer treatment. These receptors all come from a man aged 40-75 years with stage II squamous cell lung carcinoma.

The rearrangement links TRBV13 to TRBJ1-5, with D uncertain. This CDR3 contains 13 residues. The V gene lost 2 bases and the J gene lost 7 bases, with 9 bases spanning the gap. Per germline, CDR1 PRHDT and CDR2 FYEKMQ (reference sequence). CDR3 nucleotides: TGTGCCAGCAGCTTACGGGGAATCCAGCCCCAGCATTTT. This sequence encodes CASSLRGIQPQHF.

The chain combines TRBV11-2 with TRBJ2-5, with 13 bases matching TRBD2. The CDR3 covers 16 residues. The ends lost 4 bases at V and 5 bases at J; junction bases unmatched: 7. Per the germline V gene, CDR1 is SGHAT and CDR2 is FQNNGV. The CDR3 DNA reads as TGTGCCAGCAGCTGGACCGGGACTAGCGGGGTTGAGACCCAGTACTTC. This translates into CASSWTGTSGVETQYF.

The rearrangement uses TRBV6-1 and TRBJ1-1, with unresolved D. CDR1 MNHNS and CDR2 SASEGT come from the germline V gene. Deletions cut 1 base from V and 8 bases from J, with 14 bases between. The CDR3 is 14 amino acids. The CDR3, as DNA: TGTGCCAGCAGTGAAGGGTGGGGTGGAGGGGAAGCTTTCTTT. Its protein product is CASSEGWGGGEAFF.

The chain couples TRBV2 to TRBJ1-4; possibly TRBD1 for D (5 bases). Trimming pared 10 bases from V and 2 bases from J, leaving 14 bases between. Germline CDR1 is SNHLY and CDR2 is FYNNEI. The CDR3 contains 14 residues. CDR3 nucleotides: TGTGCCACTCTATGGGGGTCGACTAATGAAAAACTGTTTTTT. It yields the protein CATLWGSTNEKLFF.

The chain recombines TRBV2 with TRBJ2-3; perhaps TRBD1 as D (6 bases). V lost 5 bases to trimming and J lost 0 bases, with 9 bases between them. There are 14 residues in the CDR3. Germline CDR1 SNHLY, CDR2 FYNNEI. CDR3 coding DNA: TGTGCCAGCAGTACAGGGATAAGCACAGATACGCAGTATTTT. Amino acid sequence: CASSTGISTDTQYF. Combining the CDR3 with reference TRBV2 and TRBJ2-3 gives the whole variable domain EPEVTQTPSHQVTQMGQEVILRCVPISNHLYFYWYRQILGQKVEFLVSFYNNEISEKSEIFDDQFSVERPDGSNFTLKIRSTKLEDSAMYFCASSTGISTDTQYFGPGTRLTVL.

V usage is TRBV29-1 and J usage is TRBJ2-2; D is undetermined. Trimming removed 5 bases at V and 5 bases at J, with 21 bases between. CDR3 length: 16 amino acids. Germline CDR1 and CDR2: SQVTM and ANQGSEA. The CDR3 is CSVSPTVQVVTGELFF. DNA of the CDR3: TGCAGCGTTTCTCCAACCGTTCAGGTTGTTACCGGGGAGCTGTTTTTT.

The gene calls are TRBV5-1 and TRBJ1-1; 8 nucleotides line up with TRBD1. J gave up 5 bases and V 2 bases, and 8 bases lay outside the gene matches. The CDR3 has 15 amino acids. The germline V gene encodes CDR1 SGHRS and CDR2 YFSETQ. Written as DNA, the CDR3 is TGCGCCAGCAGCTTCCCACCACAGGGGGGGACTGAAGCTTTCTTT. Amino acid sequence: CASSFPPQGGTEAFF.

The CDR3 sequence is CASSIPGLRGYTF. The CDR3 DNA is TGTGCCAGCAGCATCCCAGGGTTGAGGGGCTACACCTTC. This sequence joins TRBV5-4 and TRBJ1-2; tentatively, D is TRBD1 (5 bases). Germline assignment: CDR1 SGHNT and CDR2 YYREEE (reference sequence). V shed 4 bases and J shed 8 bases, with 15 bases lying between them. The CDR3 spans 13 residues.

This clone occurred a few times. The CDR3 region has the DNA TGTGCCAGCAGCCGCAGGGTAAACACTGAAGCTTTCTTT. It is translated as CASSRRVNTEAFF. The chain has TRBV7-6 and TRBJ1-1, with a weak D call TRBD1 (5 bases). V lost 5 bases and J 2 bases, leaving 9 bases between the germline ends. Looked up from germline, CDR1 is SGHVS and CDR2 is FNYEAQ. The CDR3 is 13 amino acids. Drawing the rest from reference TRBV7-6 and TRBJ1-1, the complete variable domain is GAGVSQSPRYKVTKRGQDVALRCDPISGHVSLYWYRQALGQGPEFLTYFNYEAQQDKSGLPNDRFSAERPEGSISTLTIQRTEQRDSAMYRCASSRRVNTEAFFGQGTRLTVV.

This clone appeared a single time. As DNA, the CDR3 is TGCGCCAGCAGCTTGGTGGCCGGAGGCCCGAGGGAGACCCAGTACTTC. As protein: CASSLVAGGPRETQYF. V gene TRBV5-1 combines with J gene TRBJ2-5; a possible D gene is TRBD2 (5 bases). Looked up from germline, CDR1 is SGHRS and CDR2 is YFSETQ. The length of the CDR3 is 16 residues. Trimming removed 0 bases from V and 5 bases from J, with 17 bases in between.

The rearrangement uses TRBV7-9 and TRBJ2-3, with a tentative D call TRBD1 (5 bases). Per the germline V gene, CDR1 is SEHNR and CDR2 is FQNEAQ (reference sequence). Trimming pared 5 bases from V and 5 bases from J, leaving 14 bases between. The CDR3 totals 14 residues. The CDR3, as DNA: TGTGCCAGCAGCCCAGGGTCAGGTGGAGATACGCAGTATTTT. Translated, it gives CASSPGSGGDTQYF. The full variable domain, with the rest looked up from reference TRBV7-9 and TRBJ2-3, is DTGVSQNPRHKITKRGQNVTFRCDPISEHNRLYWYRQTLGQGPEFLTYFQNEAQLEKSRLLSDRFSAERPKGSFSTLEIQRTEQGDSAMYLCASSPGSGGDTQYFGPGTRLTVL.

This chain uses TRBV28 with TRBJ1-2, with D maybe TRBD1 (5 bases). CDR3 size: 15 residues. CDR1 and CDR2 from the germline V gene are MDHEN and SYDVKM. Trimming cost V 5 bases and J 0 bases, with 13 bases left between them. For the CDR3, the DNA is TGTGCCAGCAGTCCTACCGGGGCAGCTAACTATGGCTACACCTTC. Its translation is CASSPTGAANYGYTF.

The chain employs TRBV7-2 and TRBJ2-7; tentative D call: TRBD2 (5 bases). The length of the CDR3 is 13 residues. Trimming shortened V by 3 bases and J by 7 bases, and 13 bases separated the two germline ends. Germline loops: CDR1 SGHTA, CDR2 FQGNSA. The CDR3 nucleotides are TGTGCCAGCAGCTTGCGACGGGAAGGGGAGCAGTACTTC. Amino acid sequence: CASSLRREGEQYF.

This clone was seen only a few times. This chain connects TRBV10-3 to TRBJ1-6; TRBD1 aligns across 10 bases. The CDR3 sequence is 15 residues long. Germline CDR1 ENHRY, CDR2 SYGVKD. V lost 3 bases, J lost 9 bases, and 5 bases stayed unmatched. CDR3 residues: CAISDPDRGRSPLHF. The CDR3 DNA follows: TGTGCCATCAGTGATCCCGACAGGGGGCGTTCACCCCTCCACTTT.

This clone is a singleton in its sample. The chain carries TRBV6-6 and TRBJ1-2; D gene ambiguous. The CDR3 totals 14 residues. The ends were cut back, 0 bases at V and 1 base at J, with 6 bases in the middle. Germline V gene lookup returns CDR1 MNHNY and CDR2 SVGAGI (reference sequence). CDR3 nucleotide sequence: TGTGCCAGCAGTTACTCACGCTTTAACTATGGCTACACCTTC. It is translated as CASSYSRFNYGYTF.

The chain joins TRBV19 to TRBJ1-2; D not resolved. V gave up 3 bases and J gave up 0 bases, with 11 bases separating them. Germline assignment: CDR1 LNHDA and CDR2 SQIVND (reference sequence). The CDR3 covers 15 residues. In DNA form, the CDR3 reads TGTGCCAGTAGTATGGCCGCCAGGTCTAACTATGGCTACACCTTC. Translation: CASSMAARSNYGYTF.